This is a list of T cell receptor beta chains from one sample in a study of T-cell reconstitution after alpha-beta-depleted transplantation in children. TCRdb ran MiXCR on the PCR reads and lists one entry per CDR3 protein. The top ten hold approximately 3.9% of the sample, which has about 370,000 distinct CDR3 sequences, 20% seen once. The material sequenced was PBMCs from the stem cell graft donor, taken from the stem cell graft. The receptors were sampled from a human donor who donated a stem cell graft to a child with acute myeloid leukemia. Both conserved end residues are part of each CDR3. The D gene is left open where the match is weak. Only part of the rows carry a size: once, few, many, or a class if the clone is expanded.

J | size | V | D | CDR3 | DNA
TRBJ2-2 | - | TRBV27 | TRBD1 | CASSLLQGAGELFF | TGTGCCAGCAGCCTACTCCAGGGGGCCGGGGAGCTGTTTTTT
TRBJ2-5 | few | TRBV20-1 | - | CSARELSLETQYF | TGCAGTGCTAGAGAACTAAGCTTGGAGACCCAGTACTTC
TRBJ1-1 | - | TRBV15 | TRBD1 | CATSRTGARMKMVTEAFF | TGTGCCACCAGCAGAACAGGGGCGAGGATGAAGATGGTCACTGAAGCTTTCTTT
TRBJ2-1 | - | TRBV7-2 | - | CASSLKFGGNEQFF | TGTGCCAGCAGCTTAAAATTCGGGGGCAATGAGCAGTTCTTC
TRBJ2-7 | - | TRBV4-1 | - | CASSRRTRNHEQYF | TGCGCCAGCAGCCGACGGACCCGAAACCACGAGCAGTACTTC
TRBJ1-2 | - | TRBV12-3/TRBV12-4 | - | CASSFVTSPSIPGYTF | TGTGCCAGCAGTTTCGTCACGTCTCCATCTATTCCTGGCTACACCTTC
TRBJ2-7 | - | TRBV5-1 | - | CASNRGEQYF | TGCGCCAGCAATCGCGGGGAGCAGTACTTC
TRBJ2-2 | few | TRBV12-3/TRBV12-4 | - | CASPPRDTSNTGELFF | TGTGCCAGCCCCCCCCGGGACACCTCGAACACCGGGGAGCTGTTTTTT
TRBJ2-1 | - | TRBV15 | - | CATSRDQMGENYEQFF | TGTGCCACCAGCAGAGATCAGATGGGGGAAAACTATGAGCAGTTCTTC
TRBJ2-2 | - | TRBV28 | TRBD2 | CASSRTSGPTGELFF | TGTGCCAGCAGCCGGACTAGCGGGCCTACCGGGGAGCTGTTTTTT
TRBJ2-3 | - | TRBV20-1 | TRBD1 | CSARVTLGTVDSTDTQYF | TGCAGTGCTAGAGTTACGTTGGGGACAGTTGATTCCACAGATACGCAGTATTTT
TRBJ2-7 | many | TRBV5-1 | - | CASSFQGGSYEQYF | TGCGCCAGCAGCTTCCAGGGAGGCTCCTACGAGCAGTACTTC
TRBJ2-7 | few | TRBV28 | - | CASSLPGTPYEQYF | TGTGCCAGCAGTTTACCAGGCACACCCTACGAGCAGTACTTC
TRBJ2-4 | - | TRBV21-1 | - | CASVRREGKNIQYF | TGTGCCAGCGTCCGTCGGGAGGGCAAAAACATTCAGTACTTC
TRBJ2-1 | - | TRBV6-1 | TRBD2 | CASSKGLAGYNEQFF | TGTGCCAGCAGCAAAGGACTAGCGGGGTACAATGAGCAGTTCTTC
TRBJ2-1 | - | TRBV4-2 | - | CASSRERGDNEQFF | TGTGCCAGCAGCCGAGAAAGGGGAGACAATGAGCAGTTCTTC
TRBJ2-7 | - | TRBV5-1 | TRBD1 | CASSPRQGPSNQYF | TGCGCCAGCAGCCCCCGACAGGGCCCATCCAATCAGTACTTC
TRBJ2-5 | few | TRBV10-3 | - | CAISEPGQGETQYF | TGTGCCATCAGTGAGCCCGGGCAGGGGGAGACCCAGTACTTC
TRBJ2-2 | many | TRBV29-1 | TRBD1 | CSVRGQASNTGELFF | TGCAGCGTCCGTGGACAGGCTTCGAACACCGGGGAGCTGTTTTTT
TRBJ2-1 | few | TRBV3-1 | - | CASSPLAGEQFF | TGTGCCAGCAGCCCCTTAGCCGGGGAGCAGTTCTTC
TRBJ2-1 | - | TRBV28 | - | CASSFRGSSDEQFF | TGTGCCAGCAGTTTTAGGGGCAGCTCGGATGAGCAGTTCTTC
TRBJ2-1 | many | TRBV6-5 | - | CASSTLASSYNEQFF | TGTGCCAGCAGCACCCTAGCGAGCTCCTACAATGAGCAGTTCTTC
TRBJ2-5 | - | TRBV4-3 | TRBD2 | CASSHGARGQETQYF | TGCGCCAGCAGCCACGGGGCGCGGGGGCAAGAGACCCAGTACTTC
TRBJ1-6 | few | TRBV6-5 | TRBD1 | CASSYMGRGLSPLHF | TGTGCCAGCAGTTACATGGGCAGGGGGCTATCACCCCTCCACTTT
TRBJ2-3 | few | TRBV20-1 | TRBD2 | CSARVGSGRRNTQYF | TGCAGTGCTAGAGTGGGTAGCGGGAGAAGGAATACGCAGTATTTT
TRBJ2-6 | - | TRBV6-1 | - | CASSEASSGANVLTF | TGTGCCAGCAGTGAAGCGAGTTCTGGGGCCAACGTCCTGACTTTC
TRBJ2-5 | - | TRBV20-1 | TRBD2 | CSATLAGVRETQYF | TGCAGTGCCACCCTAGCGGGAGTGCGAGAGACCCAGTACTTC
TRBJ2-2 | few | TRBV9 | - | CASSVDLVTSGELFF | TGTGCCAGCAGCGTAGACCTTGTAACGTCAGGGGAGCTGTTTTTT
TRBJ2-1 | few | TRBV7-9 | - | CASSSTLASYNEQFF | TGTGCCAGCAGTTCTACCCTAGCCTCCTACAATGAGCAGTTCTTC
TRBJ2-5 | - | TRBV29-1 | - | CSVDIRAQKQETQYF | TGCAGCGTTGATATTAGGGCGCAGAAACAAGAGACCCAGTACTTC
TRBJ2-7 | many | TRBV5-1 | TRBD1 | CASSAAGTGLSYEQYF | TGCGCCAGCAGCGCGGCCGGGACAGGGTTGTCCTACGAGCAGTACTTC
TRBJ2-2 | many | TRBV6-5 | TRBD2 | CASSYRTSGYTGELFF | TGTGCCAGCAGTTACCGGACTAGCGGCTACACCGGGGAGCTGTTTTTT